This T cell receptor beta chain was recorded in a study of T cell responses to AZD1222 COVID-19 vaccine. Overall study findings and caveats: Repertoire sampling happened only post peak T cell response. Spike-specific TCR breadth and depth were elevated following two AZD1222 doses. Unmutated regions of variants are reportedly targeted by nearly half of spike-specific TCRs.

V gave up 5 bases and J gave up 5 bases, with 15 bases separating them. The germline V gene encodes CDR1 SNHLY and CDR2 FYNNEI. The CDR3 is made up of 14 amino acids. Sequencing was performed with immunoSEQ multiplex PCR; in TCRdb, only in-frame clones are kept and a portion is missing. The repertoire holds approximately 200,000 clones, with about nine tenths as singletons. A remark on this clone: As yet, its antigen is unknown.

Sequencing used peripheral blood, obtained 28 days after the second AZD1222 dose. The rearrangement links TRBV2 to TRBJ2-5; D might be TRBD1 (6 bases). The origin of this receptor is an adult who received the AZD1222 COVID-19 vaccine. CDR3 coding DNA: TGTGCCAGCAGTTCCAGACAGGAATTCGAGACCCAGTACTTC. Protein sequence: CASSSRQEFETQYF.